This T cell receptor beta chain was sequenced during a study of T cell repertoires in cytomegalovirus infection. This clonotype was picked up a small number of times. Its antigen is still unknown. TCRdb redid the calling of the reads with MiXCR, one entry per CDR3 protein. This sample yields some 500,000 distinct CDR3 sequences, of which about 40% are seen a single time; about 46% belongs to the top ten. Trimming pared 5 bases from V and 6 bases from J, leaving 10 bases between. CDR3 size: 12 residues. This chain links TRBV12-3 or TRBV12-4 with TRBJ1-2; D not resolved. The source is a human donor in good health (CMV status not recorded). Some clones in this sample may be carry-over from other donors' samples. The sequencing used cultured PBMCs, collected from culture after CMV antigen stimulation. The CDR3 loop is CASSHRSDGYTF. For the CDR3, the DNA is TGTGCCAGCAGTCACCGGAGTGATGGCTACACCTTC.